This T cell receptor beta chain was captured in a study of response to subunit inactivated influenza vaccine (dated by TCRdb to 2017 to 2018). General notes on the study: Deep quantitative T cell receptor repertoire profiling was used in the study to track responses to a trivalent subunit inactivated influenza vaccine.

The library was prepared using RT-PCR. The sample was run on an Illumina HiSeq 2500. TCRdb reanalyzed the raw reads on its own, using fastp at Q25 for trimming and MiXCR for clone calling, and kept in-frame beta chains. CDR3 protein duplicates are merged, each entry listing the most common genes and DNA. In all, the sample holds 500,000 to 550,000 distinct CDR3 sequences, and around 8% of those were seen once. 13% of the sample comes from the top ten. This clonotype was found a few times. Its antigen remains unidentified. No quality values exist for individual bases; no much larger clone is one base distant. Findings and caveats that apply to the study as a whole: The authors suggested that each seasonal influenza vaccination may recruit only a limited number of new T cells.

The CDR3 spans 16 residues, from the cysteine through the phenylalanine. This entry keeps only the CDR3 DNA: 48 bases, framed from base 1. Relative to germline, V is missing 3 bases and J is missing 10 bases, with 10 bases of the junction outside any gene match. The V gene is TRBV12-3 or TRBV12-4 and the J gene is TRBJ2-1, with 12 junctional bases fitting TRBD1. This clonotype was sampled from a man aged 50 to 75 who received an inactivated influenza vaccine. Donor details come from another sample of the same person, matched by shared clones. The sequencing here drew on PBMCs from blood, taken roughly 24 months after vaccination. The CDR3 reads CASSFYAGTGGGEQFF. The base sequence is TGTGCCAGCAGTTTTTACGCCGGGACAGGGGGCGGAGAGCAGTTCTTC.